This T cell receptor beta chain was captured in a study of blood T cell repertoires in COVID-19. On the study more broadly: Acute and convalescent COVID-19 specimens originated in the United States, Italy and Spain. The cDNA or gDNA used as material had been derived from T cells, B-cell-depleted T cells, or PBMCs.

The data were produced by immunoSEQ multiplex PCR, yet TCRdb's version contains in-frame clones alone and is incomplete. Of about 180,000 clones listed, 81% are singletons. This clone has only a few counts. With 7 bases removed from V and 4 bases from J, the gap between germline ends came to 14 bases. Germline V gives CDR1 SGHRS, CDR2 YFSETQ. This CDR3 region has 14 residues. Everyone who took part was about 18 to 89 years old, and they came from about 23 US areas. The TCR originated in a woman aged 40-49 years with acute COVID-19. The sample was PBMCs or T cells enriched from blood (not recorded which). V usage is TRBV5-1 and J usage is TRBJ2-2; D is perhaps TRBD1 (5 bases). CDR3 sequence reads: CASSRAPGTGELFF. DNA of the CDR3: TGCGCCAGCTCCAGGGCTCCGGGCACCGGGGAGCTGTTTTTT.